This TCR beta chain derives from a study of blood T cell repertoires in COVID-19. Germline V gene lookup returns CDR1 ENHRY and CDR2 SYGVKD. The J segment lost 6 bases and the V segment lost 4 bases, leaving 8 bases of the junction unmatched. This CDR3 is built from 15 residues. Data came from immunoSEQ multiplex PCR; TCRdb stores just in-frame clones and leaves some out. The repertoire holds fewer than 200,000 clones, with 80% to 90% as singletons. The sample comprised PBMCs or T cells enriched from blood (not recorded which). This TCR was recovered from a woman aged 45-60 years in a cohort exposed to, infected with or recovered from COVID-19 (not recorded which). The rearrangement joins TRBV10-3 to TRBJ1-2; 10 nucleotides match TRBD1. In DNA form, the CDR3 reads TGTGCCATCAGTGGACGACAGGGGGCGCGGGATGGCTACACCTTC. Amino acid sequence: CAISGRQGARDGYTF.